Below, one TCR beta chain is given with its context. Its antigen is currently unknown. The germline V gene has CDR1 SNHLY and CDR2 FYNNEI. V was pared by 3 bases and J by 0 bases, with 10 bases between. CDR3 length equals 15 residues. As for the donors, each was a healthy bone marrow donor. This sample was taken from a study of cytomegalovirus exposure and HLA in healthy donors. Study-wide context: Among around 200 million T cells, an earlier analysis found 95 million to 140 million unique TCR beta sequences. Study-wide points: It was confirmed in vitro that a few of the CMV-associated chains were specific for CMV antigens.

This PCR relied on a set of 60 Vbeta primers and 13 Jbeta primers. Assay: immunoSEQ multiplex PCR; the TCRdb copy retains only in-frame clones and omits some. The data contain approximately 100,000 clones, 65% to 75% of them singletons. This TCR came from a man in his forties or fifties in good health and CMV-seropositive. The rearrangement uses TRBV2 and TRBJ2-3; D call uncertain. Sequenced sample: PBMCs. CDR3 residues: CASSENPGSTDTQYF. The CDR3, as DNA: TGTGCCAGCAGTGAGAACCCCGGGAGCACAGATACGCAGTATTTT.